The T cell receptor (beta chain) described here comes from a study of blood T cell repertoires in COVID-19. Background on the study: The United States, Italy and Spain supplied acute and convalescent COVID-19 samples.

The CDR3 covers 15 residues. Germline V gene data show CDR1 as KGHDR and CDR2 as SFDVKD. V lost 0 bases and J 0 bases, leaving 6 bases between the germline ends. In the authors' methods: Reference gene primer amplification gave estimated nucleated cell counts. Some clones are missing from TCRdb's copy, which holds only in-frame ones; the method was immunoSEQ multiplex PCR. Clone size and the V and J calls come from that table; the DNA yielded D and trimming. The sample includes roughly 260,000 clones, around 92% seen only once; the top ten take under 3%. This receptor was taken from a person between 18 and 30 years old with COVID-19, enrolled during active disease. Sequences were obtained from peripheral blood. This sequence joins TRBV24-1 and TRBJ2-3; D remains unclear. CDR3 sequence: CATSDLSVSTDTQYF. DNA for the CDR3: TGTGCCACCAGTGATTTGTCAGTTAGCACAGATACGCAGTATTTT.